Presented here are 10 T cell receptor beta chains from one specimen sequenced in a study of blood T cell repertoires in COVID-19. TCRdb keeps only in-frame clones here, not all; method: immunoSEQ multiplex PCR. The sample holds fewer than 250,000 clones; roughly 84% are singletons and the top ten take approximately 6.2%. The specimen was PBMCs or T cells enriched from blood (not recorded which). These receptors were obtained from a woman aged 40 to 50 who had recovered from COVID-19.

This chain joins TRBV7-2 and TRBJ2-7; D unresolved. The CDR3 is 13 amino acids. V lost 2 bases to trimming and J lost 2 bases, with 7 bases between them. Looked up from germline, CDR1 is SGHTA and CDR2 is FQGNSA. The CDR3 nucleotides are TGTGCCAGCAGCTTACGACGGGCCTACGAGCAGTACGTC. It yields the protein CASSLRRAYEQYV.

V usage is TRBV6-6 and J usage is TRBJ2-1; TRBD2 agrees at 11 bases. Looked up from germline, CDR1 is MNHNY and CDR2 is SVGAGI (reference sequence). Trimming removed 5 bases from V and 6 bases from J; junction bases left unmatched: 9. The CDR3 is 16 amino acids. The CDR3 loop reads CASSLITSGRSNEQFF. DNA for the CDR3: TGTGCCAGCAGTCTTATTACTAGCGGGAGATCCAATGAGCAGTTCTTC.

The table lists this clone with a count of one. The J gene is TRBJ2-5, the V gene TRBV19; a weak D match, TRBD2 (5 bases). With 4 bases removed from V and 7 bases from J, the gap between germline ends came to 13 bases. The CDR3 is made up of 13 amino acids. CDR1 LNHDA and CDR2 SQIVND come from the germline V gene (reference sequence). In DNA, the CDR3 is TGTGCCAGTAGTACCGGACGGGATGGGACCCAGTACTTC. It is translated as CASSTGRDGTQYF.

The chain's CDR3 is CASSSLPGKGRETQYF. The CDR3 DNA follows: TGTGCCAGCAGTAGCCTTCCCGGGAAGGGAAGAGAGACCCAGTACTTC. The chain combines TRBV28 with TRBJ2-5; TRBD2 might be the D (5 bases). Deletions cut 5 bases from V and 4 bases from J, with 20 bases between. CDR1 and CDR2 from the germline V gene are MDHEN and SYDVKM. CDR3 length: 16 residues.

This clone was seen more than once but under ten times. The chain links TRBV10-1 to TRBJ2-1; TRBD2 matches 10 bases. With 0 bases clipped from V and 7 bases from J, the junction kept 3 bases outside the gene matches. The germline gives CDR1 WNHNN, CDR2 SYGVQD (reference sequence). The CDR3 length is 15 residues. The DNA for the CDR3 is TGCGCCAGCAGTGAGTCAGCGGGAGGGAAGAATGAGCAGTTCTTC. Protein sequence: CASSESAGGKNEQFF.

J is TRBJ2-2 and V is TRBV19; D is possibly TRBD2 (6 bases). V was pared by 1 base and J by 5 bases, with 17 bases between. CDR3 length: 17 residues. Per the germline V gene, CDR1 is LNHDA and CDR2 is SQIVND (reference sequence). CDR3: CASSIGRSGGWTGELFF. CDR3 bases: TGTGCCAGTAGTATAGGGCGTTCCGGGGGTTGGACCGGGGAGCTGTTTTTT.

The J gene is TRBJ2-5, the V gene TRBV5-1, with 8 bases matching TRBD2. This CDR3 comprises 15 residues. Germline CDR1 reads SGHRS; CDR2 reads YFSETQ. V trimming: 3 bases; J trimming: 2 bases; junction bases outside the gene matches: 6. The CDR3 region has the DNA TGCGCCAGCAGCTCCCCGGGGGGGGAGCAAGAGACCCAGTACTTC. It encodes CASSSPGGEQETQYF.

Written as DNA, the CDR3 is TGTGCCAGCAGTTTGACAGCGGGGGGCTACACCTTC. Translating gives CASSLTAGGYTF. The rearrangement joins TRBV28 to TRBJ1-2, with a tentative D call TRBD1 (5 bases). The CDR3 spans 12 residues. The germline CDR1 and CDR2 sequences are MDHEN and SYDVKM. Trimming left V 3 bases short and J 8 bases short, with 10 bases between.

The V gene is TRBV3-1 (or the pseudogene TRBV3-2), the J gene TRBJ1-4; no clear D. The CDR3 extends over 15 amino acids. Germline V gives CDR1 LGHDT, CDR2 YNNKEL (reference sequence). V was clipped by 0 bases and J by 5 bases, with 10 bases between them. The CDR3 nucleotides read TGTGCCAGCAGCCAAGATCCGGCGACAAATGAAAAACTGTTTTTT. Translation gives CASSQDPATNEKLFF.

This chain connects TRBV28 to TRBJ1-5; no definite D call. The CDR3 contains 14 residues. Trimming removed 2 bases from V and 5 bases from J, with 10 bases in between. Germline CDR1 and CDR2: MDHEN and SYDVKM. The CDR3 region is CASSLGGDHQPQHF. CDR3 sequence (DNA): TGTGCCAGCAGTTTAGGAGGAGACCATCAGCCCCAGCATTTT. Drawing the rest from reference TRBV28 and TRBJ1-5, the complete variable domain is DVKVTQSSRYLVKRTGEKVFLECVQDMDHENMFWYRQDPGLGLRLIYFSYDVKMKEKGDIPEGYSVSREKKERFSLILESASTNQTSMYLCASSLGGDHQPQHFGDGTRLSIL.